This T cell receptor (beta chain) was profiled in a study of metastatic and nonmetastatic thyroid tumors. Whole-study context: Repertoire comparison spanned blood and tumor or nodule tissue of malignant and benign thyroid patients.

In the authors' workflow: A papillary thyroid cancer distant-metastasis classifier was built from CDR3 differences across clinicopathological groups. TCRdb redid the clone calls on the PCR reads using MiXCR. For this entry, the V and J calls and clone size follow TCRdb and not the study's own pipeline. The sample contains about 23,000 clones, less than 25% of which appear only once. CDR3 size: 14 residues. V trimming: 4 bases; J trimming: 8 bases; junction bases outside the gene matches: 5. From germline, CDR1 is SNHLY and CDR2 FYNNEI. Overall study results and limits: The study reportedly found significantly higher TCR beta diversity in malignant thyroid tumors than benign nodules, in blood and tumor.

This clone occurred many times. Its antigen is unidentified. Prior to thyroid surgery, none of the patients had received any treatment. This chain uses TRBV2 with TRBJ2-1; TRBD2 aligns across 10 bases. Source material: blood. The TCR comes from a female donor with papillary thyroid cancer or a benign thyroid nodule (not recorded which). Some clones in this sample may be carry-over from other donors' samples. The CDR3 bases are TGTGCCAGCAGTGTTAGCGGGAGGCGACATGAGCAGTTCTTC. This sequence encodes CASSVSGRRHEQFF.